A single sample is the source of the 13 T cell receptor beta chains below, sequenced in a study of shared clonotypes between healthy human individuals. Only in-frame clones appear in the TCRdb table, and some are missing; sequencing was by immunoSEQ multiplex PCR. The sample gives about 600,000 clones, about 95% of which show up once; about 0.11% is in the top ten. Naive CD8 cells lacked CD45RO and underwent positive selection for CCR7, leaving out terminally differentiated effector memory CD45RA+ cells. The source material was naive CD8+ T cells sorted from blood. The source is a woman in her thirties in good health.

This chain connects TRBV28 to TRBJ1-5; the D is unclear. Germline V CDR1 and CDR2: MDHEN, SYDVKM. Trimming pared 3 bases from V and 7 bases from J, leaving 13 bases between. This CDR3 contains 14 residues. CDR3 amino acids: CASSLLGSKQPQHF. The CDR3 nucleotides read TGTGCCAGCAGTTTGCTGGGATCGAAACAGCCCCAGCATTTT.

The rearrangement links TRBV5-1 to TRBJ2-7, with TRBD2 matching over 11 bases. Germline V lookup: CDR1 SGHRS, CDR2 YFSETQ. V shed 2 bases, J shed 4 bases, and the junction held 11 bases outside the gene matches. CDR3 length: 17 residues. As DNA, the CDR3 is TGCGCCAGCAGCTTCGGGACTAGCGGAAGGAGTTTGTACGAGCAGTACTTC. The encoded protein is CASSFGTSGRSLYEQYF.

The chain couples TRBV7-2 to TRBJ1-4; D uncertain. CDR3 length: 13 amino acids. V lost 7 bases and J lost 0, with 6 bases in between. Germline V gene lookup returns CDR1 SGHTA and CDR2 FQGNSA. The chain's CDR3 is CASKYTTNEKLFF. CDR3 nucleotides: TGTGCCAGCAAATATACAACTAATGAAAAACTGTTTTTT.

The CDR3 coding sequence is TGTGCCAGCAGCTTGGGGACAGGACGCTACGAGCAGTACTTC. Amino acids: CASSLGTGRYEQYF. The genes are TRBV5-8 and TRBJ2-7; 7 bases are shared with TRBD1. The CDR3 spans 14 residues. In germline, CDR1 is SGHTS, CDR2 YDEGEE. Trimming cost V 0 bases and J 3 bases; bases outside gene matches: 3.

The chain uses TRBV6-1 and TRBJ2-7; the match to TRBD2 covers 7 bases. The trim removed 1 base at V and 5 bases at J, leaving 14 bases unmatched. Germline loops: CDR1 MNHNS, CDR2 SASEGT. CDR3 length: 17 residues. The CDR3 sequence is CASSEDSRREGRHEQYF. The CDR3 nucleotides are TGTGCCAGCAGTGAAGATTCGAGGAGGGAGGGCCGCCACGAGCAGTACTTC.

The chain carries TRBV13 and TRBJ1-2; D gene uncertain. CDR3 length equals 13 residues. The germline gives CDR1 PRHDT, CDR2 FYEKMQ (reference sequence). V lost 0 bases, J lost 8 bases, and 10 bases lay in between. CDR3 sequence reads: CASSLGPDPGYTF. CDR3 DNA: TGTGCCAGCAGCTTAGGGCCTGACCCCGGCTACACCTTC.

For this clone: This sample includes further DNA sequences coding for the same CDR3. The rearrangement links TRBV6-5 to TRBJ2-7, with 14 bases fitting TRBD2. CDR3 length: 14 amino acids. Germline lookup yields CDR1 MNHEY and CDR2 SVGAGI. Trimming removed 6 bases from V and 6 bases from J; junction bases left unmatched: 4. For the CDR3, the DNA is TGTGCCAGCAGCCCGGGACTAGCGGGAGTCGAGCAGTACTTC. Translating gives CASSPGLAGVEQYF.

The chain couples TRBV7-9 to TRBJ2-5; 9 bases map to TRBD1. The J call may be in error: the DNA end matches TRBJ2-7 better. Germline CDR1 and CDR2: SEHNR and FQNEAQ (reference sequence). The CDR3 runs to 13 residues. This chain's CDR3 is CASSGTGFDEQYF. CDR3 DNA sequence: TGTGCCAGCAGCGGGACAGGGTTCGACGAGCAGTACTTC.

This clone is a singleton in its sample. This chain joins TRBV29-1 and TRBJ2-1; D may match TRBD1 or TRBD2 (7 bases each). Looked up from germline, CDR1 is SQVTM and CDR2 is ANQGSEA. With 3 bases removed from V and 7 bases from J, the gap between germline ends came to 13 bases. This CDR3 has 13 residues. CDR3 bases: TGCAGCGTTGATCGGCAGGGGGGGAATGAGCAGTTCTTC. It yields the protein CSVDRQGGNEQFF.

V and J are TRBV27 and TRBJ1-1; tentatively, D is TRBD1 (5 bases). Trimming cost V 3 bases and J 10 bases, with 9 bases left between them. CDR1 is MNHEY, CDR2 SMNVEV, per germline (reference sequence). This CDR3 contains 11 residues. The CDR3 spells CASSFGGGAFF. The CDR3 DNA is TGTGCCAGCAGTTTCGGGGGAGGAGCTTTCTTT.

The CDR3 spells CASSRGTLPYEQYF. The CDR3 coding sequence is TGTGCCAGCAGTCGTGGGACCTTACCCTACGAGCAGTACTTC. The chain combines TRBV27 with TRBJ2-5; D tentatively reads TRBD1 or TRBD2 (5 bases each). The last part of the DNA fits TRBJ2-7 better; the J call may be wrong. This CDR3 region has 14 residues. CDR1 is MNHEY, CDR2 SMNVEV, per germline (reference sequence).

This clone came up once. This chain joins TRBV5-1 and TRBJ2-5; no definite D call. V was clipped by 5 bases and J by 6 bases, with 17 bases between them. Germline CDR1 and CDR2: SGHRS and YFSETQ. The CDR3 has 14 amino acids. CDR3 amino acids: CASSEDGGIQTQYF. The CDR3 DNA follows: TGCGCCAGCAGTGAGGACGGTGGTATACAGACCCAGTACTTC.

The chain links TRBV21-1 to TRBJ2-5. The assigned J gene may be wrong: the sequence end matches TRBJ2-7 better. TRBV21-1 is assigned pseudogene status. The CDR3 consists of 12 residues. In nucleotides, the CDR3 is TGTGCCAGCTCACCCGACGGCTACGAGCAGTACTTC. Translating it yields CASSPDGYEQYF.